These T cell receptor beta chains were read from a single sample in a study of vaccination effects on CD4 cells after COVID-19. Sequenced by immunoSEQ multiplex PCR; TCRdb stores in-frame clones only, minus some. The sample consists of about 51,000 clones, approximately 74% of them appearing once. The antigens for these receptors are not known. The sample in question was CD4+ T cells from PBMCs cultured without peptide, obtained before COVID-19 vaccination. These receptors originate from a human donor who had a prior SARS-CoV-2 infection. Each CDR3 is given with its conserved first and last residue. Each record gives: V gene, J gene, D gene, clone size, CDR3 DNA, CDR3 protein. D genes are given only for firm matches. Clone size, where shown, is once, few, many, or a class for clones that have expanded.

>TRBV19|TRBJ2-3|NA|NA
TGTGCCAGTACCCATACGAGCACAGATACGCAGTATTTT
CASTHTSTDTQYF
>TRBV7-2|TRBJ1-2|NA|NA
TGTGCCAGCAGCTTAAATGCCGGGGGCTATGGCTACACCTTC
CASSLNAGGYGYTF
>TRBV24-1|TRBJ2-2|TRBD1|NA
TGTGCCACCAGGGGACAGGCTAGCACCGGGGAGCTGTTTTTT
CATRGQASTGELFF
>TRBV6-4|TRBJ2-2|NA|few
TGTGCCAGCAGAGACTGGAAGAACACCGGGGAGCTGTTTTTT
CASRDWKNTGELFF
>TRBV2|TRBJ2-7|TRBD1|NA
TGTGCCAGCAGGCCGACAGGGACCTACGAGCAGTACTTC
CASRPTGTYEQYF
>TRBV6-5|TRBJ1-1|NA|NA
TGTGCCAGCAGCCCCAACAGGGAGATTGGAGCTTTCTTT
CASSPNREIGAFF
>TRBV18|TRBJ2-5|TRBD2|NA
TGTGCCAGCTCACCACTAGCGGGCCTTCAAGAGACCCAGTACTTC
CASSPLAGLQETQYF
>TRBV28|TRBJ2-3|TRBD1|NA
TGTGCCAGCAGTCCTTGGACAGGGGGCACAGATACGCAGTATTTT
CASSPWTGGTDTQYF
>TRBV10-3|TRBJ2-3|TRBD2|few
TGTGCCTTCAAGAGGACTAGCGGGGGCCCCACAGATACGCAGTATTTT
CAFKRTSGGPTDTQYF
>TRBV5-1|TRBJ2-5|NA|once
TGCGCCAGCAGCGAGGGGAGAGAGACCCAGTACTTC
CASSEGRETQYF
>TRBV11-1|TRBJ2-3|NA|NA
TGTGCCAGCAGCTCCCAGGAGCGGGTTAGCACAGATACGCAGTATTTT
CASSSQERVSTDTQYF
>TRBV7-2|TRBJ2-1|NA|NA
TGTGCCAGCAGCTTTTTCTACCACTACAATGAGCAGTTCTTC
CASSFFYHYNEQFF
>TRBV5-1|TRBJ2-7|TRBD2|NA
TGCGCCAGCAAGCTTATATCTCGCGGGGGCGAGCAGTACTTC
CASKLISRGGEQYF
>TRBV29-1|TRBJ1-2|NA|NA
TGCAGCGTGGCCATGGGGTGGGCTAACTATGGCTACACCTTC
CSVAMGWANYGYTF
>TRBV6-1|TRBJ2-1|TRBD2|NA
TGTGCCAGCAGTGAATGGAGCGGGAGTCCCAGGGAGCAGTTCTTC
CASSEWSGSPREQFF
>TRBV12-5|TRBJ2-7|NA|NA
TGTGCTAGTGCCCCGAGCGCCAGCTATAGCTACGAGCAGTACTTC
CASAPSASYSYEQYF
>TRBV7-8|TRBJ1-2|NA|few
TGTGCCAGCAGCTACGGACGGTCCTATGGCTACACCTTC
CASSYGRSYGYTF
>TRBV4-1|TRBJ1-2|TRBD1|NA
TGCGCCAGCAGCCAACGACCCCCCGGGACAGGGGCCTATGGCTACACCTTC
CASSQRPPGTGAYGYTF
>TRBV7-9|TRBJ2-5|NA|NA
TGTGCCAGCAGCTTCTTACAAGGGGGGCCGGAGACCCAGTACTTC
CASSFLQGGPETQYF
>TRBV2|TRBJ2-2|TRBD1|once
TGTGCCAGCAGTTGGGACAGGGAAACCGGGGAGCTGTTTTTT
CASSWDRETGELFF
>TRBV7-2|TRBJ2-7|NA|once
TGTGCCAGCAGCCCCTTTCGGGGAGGACGCGAGCAGTACTTC
CASSPFRGGREQYF
>TRBV29-1|TRBJ2-1|TRBD1|NA
TGCAGCGTTGTTAGCCGCCGGGACAGGGATCTCAATGAGCAGTTCTTC
CSVVSRRDRDLNEQFF
>TRBV19|TRBJ2-7|TRBD1|NA
TGTGCCAGTAGTATCCGCGGGACAGGGAGCTCCTACGAGCAGTACTTC
CASSIRGTGSSYEQYF
>TRBV11-1|TRBJ2-2|NA|NA
TGTGCCAGCAGCTCCCTGAGCGACACCGGGGAGCTGTTTTTT
CASSSLSDTGELFF
>TRBV28|TRBJ1-1|NA|NA
TGTGCCAGCGTTAGCTACACTGAAGCTTTCTTT
CASVSYTEAFF
>TRBV27|TRBJ2-3|NA|NA
TGTGCCAGCAGTTTATATCTGAGCACAGATACGCAGTATTTT
CASSLYLSTDTQYF
>TRBV5-1|TRBJ2-3|NA|NA
TGCGCCAGCAGCTTGGTTTCACTAAGCACAGATACGCAGTATTTT
CASSLVSLSTDTQYF
>TRBV20-1|TRBJ2-3|NA|NA
TGCAGTGCTAGTCTCGAACACCTGAAATTGTCAGATACGCAGTATTTT
CSASLEHLKLSDTQYF
>TRBV15|TRBJ1-2|NA|few
TGTGCCACCAGCAGAGATCGGACACAGACGGCTACTAACTATGGCTACACCTTC
CATSRDRTQTATNYGYTF
>TRBV12-3/TRBV12-4|TRBJ2-1|TRBD1|NA
TGTGCCAGCAGTCCGGACAGGGTCAATGAGCAGTTCTTC
CASSPDRVNEQFF
>TRBV7-3|TRBJ2-2|TRBD2|medium-sized
TGTGCCAGCAGCTTATTGGGACTAGCTAACACCGGGGAGCTGTTTTTT
CASSLLGLANTGELFF
>TRBV2|TRBJ1-6|TRBD1|few
TGTGCCAGCAGAAAACAGGGGGCAATGGATTCACCCCTCCACTTT
CASRKQGAMDSPLHF
>TRBV9|TRBJ1-3|TRBD1|few
TGTGCCAGCAGCGGACAGGGCCACTCTGGAAACACCATATATTTT
CASSGQGHSGNTIYF
>TRBV7-9|TRBJ2-3|TRBD1|NA
TGTGCCAGCACCCGGGACAGGCGGGATACGCAGTATTTT
CASTRDRRDTQYF
>TRBV9|TRBJ2-3|NA|NA
TGTGCCAGCAGCGTTAGACCCGGCACAGATACGCAGTATTTT
CASSVRPGTDTQYF
>TRBV6-2/TRBV6-3|TRBJ2-2|NA|few
TGTGCCAGCAGTTACCCCCCGGCGAACACCGGGGAGCTGTTTTTT
CASSYPPANTGELFF
>TRBV11-2|TRBJ2-5|NA|NA
TGTGCCAGCAGCTTAGTTCGCTTCCAAGAGACCCAGTACTTC
CASSLVRFQETQYF
>TRBV2|TRBJ2-3|NA|once
TGTGCCAGCAGTGTGTGGGGGGTCGGAGATACGCAGTATTTT
CASSVWGVGDTQYF
>TRBV7-9|TRBJ1-3|TRBD1|NA
TGTGCCAGCAGCTTAGGACAGGGCCTAGGGGCTGGAAACACCATATATTTT
CASSLGQGLGAGNTIYF
>TRBV5-1|TRBJ2-7|NA|NA
TGCGCCAGCAGCCGGGACATTTCCTACGAGCAGTACTTC
CASSRDISYEQYF
>TRBV29-1|TRBJ2-5|NA|NA
TGCAGCGTTGGTGGAGGGCAAACCCGGTACGAGACCCAGTACTTC
CSVGGGQTRYETQYF
>TRBV2|TRBJ2-5|TRBD2|NA
TGTGCCAGCAGTGACTTTTTAGCGGGAGTTGGAGAGACCCAGTACTTC
CASSDFLAGVGETQYF
>TRBV7-3|TRBJ2-2|NA|NA
TGTGCCAGCAGCACGGCCGCGGTGGGCGCCGGGGAGCTGTTTTTT
CASSTAAVGAGELFF
>TRBV27|TRBJ2-2|NA|few
TGTGCCAGCAGTTTAGAAGGGCTGAACACCGGGGAGCTGTTTTTT
CASSLEGLNTGELFF
>TRBV4-1|TRBJ2-3|NA|NA
TGCGCCAGCAGCCGAATAGGAATTACAGATACGCAGTATTTT
CASSRIGITDTQYF
>TRBV5-8|TRBJ2-3|TRBD1|NA
TGTGCCAGCAGTTTGGGACAGATGAGCTATACGCAGTATTTT
CASSLGQMSYTQYF
>TRBV27|TRBJ2-1|TRBD2|once
TGTGCCAGCAGCAACAGACTAGCGGGAGGAACCTACAATGAGCAGTTCTTC
CASSNRLAGGTYNEQFF
>TRBV2|TRBJ2-5|NA|few
TGTGCCAGCAGTAGGGAGTATGGAGAGACCCAGTACTTC
CASSREYGETQYF
>TRBV12-3/TRBV12-4|TRBJ2-3|NA|NA
TGTGCCAGCAGTTATTCAACAGATACGCAGTATTTT
CASSYSTDTQYF
>TRBV23-1|TRBJ1-2|TRBD1|NA
TGCGCCAGCAGTCAGTGGAGGACAGGGACTTTCCCAACCAACTATGGCTACACCTTC
CASSQWRTGTFPTNYGYTF